The count of the clone carrying this T cell receptor beta chain is one. What it binds is not known. This entry comes from a study of cytomegalovirus exposure and HLA in healthy donors. General observations from the study: Sequencing had likely introduced a cluster of highly shared sequence variants as an artifact.

In germline, CDR1 is MGHRA, CDR2 YSYEKL. V lost 0 bases, J lost 4 bases, and 10 bases lay in between. This CDR3 has 15 residues. Healthy bone marrow donors made up the cohort. A multiplex PCR was run with 60 Vbeta primers and 13 Jbeta primers. Sequencing was performed with immunoSEQ multiplex PCR; in TCRdb, only in-frame clones are kept and a portion is missing. The sample holds more than 100,000 clones, approximately 66% seen once. The material sequenced was PBMCs. This clonotype was obtained from a woman in her thirties or forties in good health and CMV-seropositive. The chain couples TRBV4-1 to TRBJ2-1, with a weak D call TRBD2 (5 bases). The CDR3 DNA sequence: TGCGCCAGCAGCCAAGATTGGACTGATTACAATGAGCAGTTCTTC. Amino acid sequence: CASSQDWTDYNEQFF.